This section outlines one T cell receptor beta chain sequence together with its context. What it recognizes is unknown. The PCR made use of 60 Vbeta and 13 Jbeta primers. This table comes from immunoSEQ multiplex PCR, and its TCRdb copy is limited to in-frame clones, with some not included. The sample includes over 150,000 clones, approximately 62% seen only once; the top ten take roughly 1.4%. The data stem from a study of cytomegalovirus exposure and HLA in healthy donors. Findings and limits, study-wide: As a later analysis revealed, most CMV-associated TCR beta chains appeared HLA-restricted.

V lost 3 bases and J 2 bases, leaving 7 bases between the germline ends. The CDR3 is 14 residues long. Germline assignment: CDR1 KGHSH and CDR2 LQKENI. The clonotype originates from a man aged 50-60 years in good health and CMV-seronegative. The chain carries TRBV18 and TRBJ1-4; D remains unclear. The specimen sequenced was PBMCs. CDR3 DNA sequence: TGTGCCAGCTCACCCCAACGGACTAATGAAAAACTGTTTTTT. This translates into CASSPQRTNEKLFF.